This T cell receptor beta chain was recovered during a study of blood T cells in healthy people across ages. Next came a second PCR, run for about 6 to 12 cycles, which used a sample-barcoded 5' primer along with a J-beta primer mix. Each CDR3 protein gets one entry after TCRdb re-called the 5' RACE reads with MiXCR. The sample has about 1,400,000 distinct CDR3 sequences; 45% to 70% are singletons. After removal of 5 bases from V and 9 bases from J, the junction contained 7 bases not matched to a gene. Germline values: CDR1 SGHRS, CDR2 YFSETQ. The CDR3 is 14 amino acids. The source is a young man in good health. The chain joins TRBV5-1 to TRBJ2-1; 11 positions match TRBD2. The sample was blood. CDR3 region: CASRTSGVDGEQFF. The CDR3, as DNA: TGCGCCAGCAGGACTAGCGGGGTGGATGGTGAGCAGTTCTTC.